The next 16 T cell receptor beta chains were all read from a single sample in a study of human T cells and chemical hapten exposure. TCRdb fed the RACE reads into MiXCR, producing one record per CDR3 protein. The data show fewer than 350,000 distinct CDR3 sequences, around 7.3% seen once. Documented time point: pre-sensitization, week 0. Treatment here: therapeutic diphenylcyclopropenone sensitization with weekly scalp DPC. The sample here was whole blood, taken in connection with sensitization to the hapten diphenylcyclopropenone (DPC). The origin of the receptors is a man between 18 and 35 years old with alopecia areata. Some clones in this sample may be carry-over from other donors' samples.

V is TRBV5-1 and J is TRBJ2-5, with TRBD2 matching over 8 bases. With V trimmed by 5 bases and J by 7 bases, 13 bases remained unmatched. The germline V gene has CDR1 SGHRS and CDR2 YFSETQ. The CDR3 is 15 residues long. The chain's CDR3 is CASSFLAGQEVTQYF. The CDR3 region has the DNA TGCGCCAGCAGTTTTCTAGCGGGTCAAGAGGTGACCCAGTACTTC.

This clonotype came up a few times. This chain joins TRBV21-1 and TRBJ1-4. TRBV21-1 is deemed a pseudogene. The CDR3 spans 19 residues. In DNA form, the CDR3 reads TGTGCCAGCAGCAAAGCAGGCGGAGTGCCGTGTGCAACTAATGAAAAACTGTTTTTT. It specifies CASSKAGGVPCATNEKLFF.

The chain has TRBV5-1 and TRBJ2-3; 7 bases agree with TRBD1. The CDR3 loop spans 14 amino acids. J lost 0 bases, V lost 5 bases, and 3 bases had no gene match. Germline V gives CDR1 SGHRS, CDR2 YFSETQ. In nucleotides, the CDR3 is TGCGCCAGCAGACAGGGGCCTAGCACAGATACGCAGTATTTT. Translated: CASRQGPSTDTQYF.

The rearrangement uses TRBV20-1 and TRBJ1-1, with D possibly matching TRBD1 (6 bases). The CDR3 has 14 amino acids. Trimming took off 1 base at V and 2 bases at J, with 11 bases between the two ends. Per the germline V gene, CDR1 is DFQATT and CDR2 is SNEGSKA (reference sequence). DNA for the CDR3: TGCAGTGCTAGAGTAGAGGGGGTAAACACTGAAGCTTTCTTT. Its protein product is CSARVEGVNTEAFF.

This rearrangement joins TRBV7-8 to TRBJ2-2; tentative D call: TRBD2 (6 bases). CDR1 is SGHVS and CDR2 is FQNEAQ in the germline V gene. CDR3 size: 15 residues. V was cut by 0 bases and J by 4 bases, with 9 bases left in between. CDR3 sequence (DNA): TGTGCCAGCAGCTTAGCGCGGGGCCCCACCGGGGAGCTGTTTTTT. This codes for CASSLARGPTGELFF.

J is TRBJ2-2 and V is TRBV25-1; no clear D. Trimming pared 10 bases from V and 2 bases from J, leaving 11 bases between. The CDR3 sequence is 13 residues long. The germline V gene encodes CDR1 MGHDK and CDR2 SYGVNS. The CDR3 sequence: CATFPGNTGELFF. CDR3 nucleotide sequence: TGTGCCACCTTCCCGGGTAACACCGGGGAGCTGTTTTTT.

There are a few counts of this clonotype. This rearrangement joins TRBV7-6 to TRBJ2-2, with a weak D call TRBD2 (5 bases). Germline V lookup: CDR1 SGHVS, CDR2 FNYEAQ. The CDR3 totals 16 residues. Trimming cost V 1 base and J 0 bases, with 9 bases left between them. For the CDR3, the DNA is TGTGCCAGCAGCTTAGATCCGGGATCGAACACCGGGGAGCTGTTTTTT. It codes for CASSLDPGSNTGELFF. Drawing the rest from reference TRBV7-6 and TRBJ2-2, the complete variable domain is GAGVSQSPRYKVTKRGQDVALRCDPISGHVSLYWYRQALGQGPEFLTYFNYEAQQDKSGLPNDRFSAERPEGSISTLTIQRTEQRDSAMYRCASSLDPGSNTGELFFGEGSRLTVL.

The count of this clonotype is one. A much bigger clone sits one base away, suggesting this may be a read error. This likely comes from a read error, as the CDR3 has no conserved phenylalanine or tryptophan at its end. The chain joins TRBV5-1 to TRBJ2-3, with D perhaps matching TRBD2 (5 bases). Germline loops: CDR1 SGHRS, CDR2 YFSETQ. The CDR3 totals 15 residues. The V end was cut by 5 bases, the J end by 0 bases, with 13 bases between. CDR3 DNA sequence: TGCGCCAGCAGATCTACGGGGATAAGCACAGATACGCAGTATTCT. It is translated as CASRSTGISTDTQYS.

This chain links TRBV7-2 with TRBJ2-7, with D tentatively TRBD1 (7 bases). Germline assignment: CDR1 SGHTA and CDR2 FQGNSA. V lost 5 bases, J lost 12 bases, and 23 bases lay in between. The CDR3 spans 14 residues. CDR3: CASSLNQDRTMRYF. As DNA, the CDR3 is TGTGCCAGCAGCCTGAATCAGGACAGGACTATGCGGTACTTC.

The chain has TRBV7-3 and TRBJ1-2; a possible D gene is TRBD1 (6 bases). The CDR3 consists of 13 residues. The germline V and J ends were trimmed by 8 bases and 3 bases, with 13 bases remaining between them. Germline V gives CDR1 SGHTA, CDR2 FQGTGA. The chain's CDR3 is CASLGAGDYGYTF. CDR3 nucleotides: TGTGCCAGCCTTGGGGCAGGGGACTATGGCTACACCTTC.

This clonotype was seen many times. The rearrangement links TRBV28 to TRBJ1-1; possible D gene TRBD1, 6 bases. From germline, CDR1 is MDHEN and CDR2 SYDVKM. V was clipped by 10 bases and J by 3 bases, with 18 bases between them. The CDR3 runs to 14 residues. The CDR3 bases are TGTGCCACCCGTGGGAGACAGGCCCACACTGAAGCTTTCTTT. Translation: CATRGRQAHTEAFF.

Only a few counts were recorded for this clonotype. The V and J genes are TRBV7-2 and TRBJ1-4; D gene ambiguous. The CDR3 covers 13 residues. Trimming shortened V by 5 bases and J by 1 base, and 5 bases separated the two germline ends. Per the germline V gene, CDR1 is SGHTA and CDR2 is FQGNSA. CDR3 protein: CASSRGTNEKLFF. DNA of the CDR3: TGTGCCAGCAGCCGGGGAACTAATGAAAAACTGTTTTTT.

This clonotype was seen many times. V and J are TRBV4-3 and TRBJ2-4; D may be TRBD2 (5 bases). CDR1 and CDR2 (germline): LGHNA, YSLEER. V lost 0 bases to trimming and J lost 9 bases, with 15 bases between them. This CDR3 is 15 amino acids long. CDR3 nucleotide sequence: TGCGCCAGCAGCCAAGATCTGGGGAGTTGGGTCATTCAGTACTTC. It is translated as CASSQDLGSWVIQYF.

This clonotype was recorded at least ten times. V usage is TRBV5-1 and J usage is TRBJ1-1, with D tentatively TRBD1 (6 bases). This CDR3 spans 18 amino acids. Germline V gives CDR1 SGHRS, CDR2 YFSETQ. Between the trimmed V and J ends, which lost 1 base and 1 base, there was a span of 20 bases. CDR3 sequence reads: CASSLRLYRAPTNTEAFF. DNA for the CDR3: TGCGCCAGCAGCTTGCGCCTATACAGGGCCCCGACGAACACTGAAGCTTTCTTT.

The chain carries TRBV12-3 or TRBV12-4 and TRBJ1-6; D possibly corresponds to TRBD1 (6 bases). CDR3 length equals 13 residues. Deletions cut 7 bases from V and 10 bases from J, with 14 bases between. CDR3: CASMGAGKSPLHF. The CDR3 DNA is TGTGCCAGCATGGGGGCAGGGAAATCACCCCTCCACTTT.

This rearrangement joins TRBV7-9 to TRBJ1-6, with D perhaps matching TRBD1 (6 bases). The CDR3 length is 16 residues. The V gene's germline CDR1 is SEHNR and CDR2 FQNEAQ (reference sequence). Between the trimmed V and J ends, which lost 0 bases and 7 bases, there was a span of 13 bases. CDR3 nucleotides: TGTGCCAGCAGCTTAGCCCACGACAGGAAAAATTCACCCCTCCACTTT. It codes for CASSLAHDRKNSPLHF. Supplemented by reference TRBV7-9 and TRBJ1-6, the full variable domain reads DTGVSQNPRHKITKRGQNVTFRCDPISEHNRLYWYRQTLGQGPEFLTYFQNEAQLEKSRLLSDRFSAERPKGSFSTLEIQRTEQGDSAMYLCASSLAHDRKNSPLHFGNGTRLTVT.